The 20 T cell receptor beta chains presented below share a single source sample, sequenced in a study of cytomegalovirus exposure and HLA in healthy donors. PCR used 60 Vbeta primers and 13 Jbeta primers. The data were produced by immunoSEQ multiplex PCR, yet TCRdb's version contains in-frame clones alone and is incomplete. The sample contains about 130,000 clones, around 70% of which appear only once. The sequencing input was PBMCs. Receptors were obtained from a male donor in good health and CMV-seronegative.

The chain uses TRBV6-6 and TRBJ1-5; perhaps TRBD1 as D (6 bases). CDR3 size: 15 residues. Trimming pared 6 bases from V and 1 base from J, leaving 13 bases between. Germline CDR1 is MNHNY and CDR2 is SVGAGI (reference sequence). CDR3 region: CASRTTGLSNQPQHF. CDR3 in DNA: TGTGCCAGCAGGACGACAGGTTTGAGCAATCAGCCCCAGCATTTT.

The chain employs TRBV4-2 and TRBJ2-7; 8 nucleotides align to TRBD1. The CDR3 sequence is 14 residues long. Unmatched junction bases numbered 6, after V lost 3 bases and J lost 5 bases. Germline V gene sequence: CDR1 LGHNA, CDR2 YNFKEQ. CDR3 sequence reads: CASSQWTGFNEQYF. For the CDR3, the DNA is TGTGCCAGCAGCCAGTGGACAGGGTTCAACGAGCAGTACTTC.

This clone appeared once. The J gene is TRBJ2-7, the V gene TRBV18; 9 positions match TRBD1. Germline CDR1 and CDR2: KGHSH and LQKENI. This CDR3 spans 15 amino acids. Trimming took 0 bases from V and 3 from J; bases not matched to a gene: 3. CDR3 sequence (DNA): TGTGCCAGCTCACCACCGGGACAGGGTCGCTACGAGCAGTACTTC. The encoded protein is CASSPPGQGRYEQYF.

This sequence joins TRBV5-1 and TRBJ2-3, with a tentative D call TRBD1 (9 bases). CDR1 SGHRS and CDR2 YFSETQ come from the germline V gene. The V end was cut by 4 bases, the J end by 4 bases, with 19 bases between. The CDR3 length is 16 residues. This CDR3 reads CASSGRGGTGSDTQYF. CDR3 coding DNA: TGCGCCAGCAGCGGACGGGGGGGGACAGGGTCAGATACGCAGTATTTT.

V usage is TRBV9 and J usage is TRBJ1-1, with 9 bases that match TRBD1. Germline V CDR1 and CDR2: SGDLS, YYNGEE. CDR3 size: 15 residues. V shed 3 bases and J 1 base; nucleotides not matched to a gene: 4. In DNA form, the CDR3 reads TGTGCCAGCAGCGCCTACAGGGGGCCGAACACTGAAGCTTTCTTT. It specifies CASSAYRGPNTEAFF.

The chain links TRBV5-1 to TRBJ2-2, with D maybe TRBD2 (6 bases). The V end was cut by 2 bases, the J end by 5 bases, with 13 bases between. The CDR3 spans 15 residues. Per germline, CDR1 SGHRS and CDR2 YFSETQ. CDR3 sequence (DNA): TGCGCCAGCAGCTTTTTGGGAGGAGAGACCGGGGAGCTGTTTTTT. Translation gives CASSFLGGETGELFF.

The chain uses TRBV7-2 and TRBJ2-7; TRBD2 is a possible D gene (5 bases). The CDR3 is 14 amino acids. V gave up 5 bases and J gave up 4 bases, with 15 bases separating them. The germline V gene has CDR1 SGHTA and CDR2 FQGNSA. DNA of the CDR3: TGTGCCAGCAGCCAAAGTGCGGGCTCTTACGAGCAGTACTTC. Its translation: CASSQSAGSYEQYF.

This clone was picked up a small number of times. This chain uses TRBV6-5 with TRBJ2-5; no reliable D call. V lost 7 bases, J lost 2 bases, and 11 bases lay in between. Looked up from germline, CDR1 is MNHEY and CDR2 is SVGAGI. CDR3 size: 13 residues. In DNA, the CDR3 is TGTGCCAGCACCTCGAGGCTTCAAGAGACCCAGTACTTC. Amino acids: CASTSRLQETQYF.

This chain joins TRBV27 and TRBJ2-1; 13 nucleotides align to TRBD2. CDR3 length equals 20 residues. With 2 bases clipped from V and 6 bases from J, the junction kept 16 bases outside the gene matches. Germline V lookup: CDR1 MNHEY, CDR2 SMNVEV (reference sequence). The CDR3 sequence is CASSLGHGLAGVFGSNEQFF. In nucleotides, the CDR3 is TGTGCCAGCAGTTTAGGACACGGACTAGCGGGAGTATTTGGATCCAATGAGCAGTTCTTC.

CDR3 DNA sequence: TGTGCCAGCAGCTTAGCAGGGGGCGACGGGGACGAGCAGTACTTC. The encoded protein is CASSLAGGDGDEQYF. This rearrangement joins TRBV11-2 to TRBJ2-7; 8 nucleotides match TRBD1. The CDR3 is 15 residues long. The V segment lost 1 base and the J segment 5 bases; nucleotides outside the gene matches: 7. Looked up from germline, CDR1 is SGHAT and CDR2 is FQNNGV.

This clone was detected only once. Here the CDR3 reads CASSEGTTYGYTF. The CDR3 DNA sequence: TGTGCCAGTAGTGAGGGGACAACCTATGGCTACACCTTC. The V and J genes are TRBV19 and TRBJ1-2; D might be TRBD1 (6 bases). V was clipped by 5 bases and J by 4 bases, with 11 bases between them. There are 13 residues in the CDR3. The germline V gene has CDR1 LNHDA and CDR2 SQIVND (reference sequence). Variable domain in full (rest from reference TRBV19 and TRBJ1-2): DGGITQSPKYLFRKEGQNVTLSCEQNLNHDAMYWYRQDPGQGLRLIYYSQIVNDFQKGDIAEGYSVSREKKESFPLTVTSAQKNPTAFYLCASSEGTTYGYTFGSGTRLTVV.

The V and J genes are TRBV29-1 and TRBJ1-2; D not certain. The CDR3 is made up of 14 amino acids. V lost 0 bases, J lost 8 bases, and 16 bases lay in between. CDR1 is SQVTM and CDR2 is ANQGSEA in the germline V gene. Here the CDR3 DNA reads TGCAGCGTTGAAGATCTATCCCCTGGTTTAGGCTACACCTTC. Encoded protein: CSVEDLSPGLGYTF. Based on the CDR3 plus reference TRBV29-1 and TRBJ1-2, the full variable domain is SAVISQKPSRDICQRGTSLTIQCQVDSQVTMMFWYRQQPGQSLTLIATANQGSEATYESGFVIDKFPISRPNLTFSTLTVSNMSPEDSSIYLCSVEDLSPGLGYTFGSGTRLTVV.

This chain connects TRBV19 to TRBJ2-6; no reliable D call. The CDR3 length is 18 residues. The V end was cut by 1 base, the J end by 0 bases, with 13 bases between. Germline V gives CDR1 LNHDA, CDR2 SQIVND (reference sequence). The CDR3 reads CASSIVLPRSSGANVLTF. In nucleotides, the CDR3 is TGTGCCAGTAGTATAGTTCTCCCACGGAGCTCTGGGGCCAACGTCCTGACTTTC.

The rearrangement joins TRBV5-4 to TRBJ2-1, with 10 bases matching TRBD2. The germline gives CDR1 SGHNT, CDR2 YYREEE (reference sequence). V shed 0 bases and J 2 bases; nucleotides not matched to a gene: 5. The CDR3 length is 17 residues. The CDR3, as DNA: TGTGCCAGCAGCTTGGCCTGGCTAGCGGGAGCCTACAATGAGCAGTTCTTC. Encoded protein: CASSLAWLAGAYNEQFF. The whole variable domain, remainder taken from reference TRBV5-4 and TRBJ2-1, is ETGVTQSPTHLIKTRGQQVTLRCSSQSGHNTVSWYQQALGQGPQFIFQYYREEENGRGNFPPRFSGLQFPNYSSELNVNALELDDSALYLCASSLAWLAGAYNEQFFGPGTRLTVL.

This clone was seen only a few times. CDR3 in amino acids: CASSSDRGLSYNEQFF. The DNA for the CDR3 is TGTGCCAGCAGTTCCGACAGGGGACTCTCCTACAATGAGCAGTTCTTC. The V gene is TRBV28, the J gene TRBJ2-1; TRBD1 matches at 8 bases. The ends lost 4 bases at V and 0 bases at J; junction bases unmatched: 5. From germline, CDR1 is MDHEN and CDR2 SYDVKM. The CDR3 contains 16 residues.

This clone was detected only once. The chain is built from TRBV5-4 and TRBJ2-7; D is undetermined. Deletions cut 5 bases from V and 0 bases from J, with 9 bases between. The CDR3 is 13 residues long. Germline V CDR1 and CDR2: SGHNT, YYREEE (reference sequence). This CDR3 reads CASSGQDSYEQYF. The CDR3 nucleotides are TGTGCCAGCAGTGGGCAGGACTCCTACGAGCAGTACTTC.

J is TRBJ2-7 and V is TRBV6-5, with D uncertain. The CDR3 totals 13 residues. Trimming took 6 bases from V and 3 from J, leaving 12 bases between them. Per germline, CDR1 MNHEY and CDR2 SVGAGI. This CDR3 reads CASSLTPFYEQYF. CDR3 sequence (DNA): TGTGCCAGCAGCCTAACCCCCTTCTACGAGCAGTACTTC.

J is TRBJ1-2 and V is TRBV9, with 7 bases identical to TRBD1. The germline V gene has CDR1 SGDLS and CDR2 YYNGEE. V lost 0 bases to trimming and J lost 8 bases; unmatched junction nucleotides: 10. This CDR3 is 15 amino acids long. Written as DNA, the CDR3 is TGTGCCAGCAGCGTAGTGGCGGAGGGGGCGGGAGGCTACACCTTC. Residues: CASSVVAEGAGGYTF.

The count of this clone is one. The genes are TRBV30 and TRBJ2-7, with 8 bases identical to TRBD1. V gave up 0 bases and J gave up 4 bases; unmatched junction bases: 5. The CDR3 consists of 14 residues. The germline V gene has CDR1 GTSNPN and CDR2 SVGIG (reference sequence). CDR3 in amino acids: CAWSVHRGTYEQYF. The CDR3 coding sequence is TGTGCCTGGAGTGTACACAGGGGGACTTACGAGCAGTACTTC.

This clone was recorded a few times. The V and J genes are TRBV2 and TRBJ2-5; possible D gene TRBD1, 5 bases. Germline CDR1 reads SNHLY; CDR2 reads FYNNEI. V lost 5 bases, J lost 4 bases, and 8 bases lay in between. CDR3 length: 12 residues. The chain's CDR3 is CASSSQGETQYF. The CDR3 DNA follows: TGTGCCAGCAGTTCCCAGGGAGAGACCCAGTACTTC.